Each of the 27 T cell receptor beta chains below was sequenced from the same sample in a study of glioma-infiltrating T cells. The iRepertoire nested amplicon-rescue multiplex PCR amplified TCR alpha and beta CDR3s from RNA. TCRdb independently ran MiXCR on the multiplex PCR reads; one entry per CDR3 protein. Of more than 350,000 distinct CDR3 sequences in the sample, roughly two fifths were seen once. Sequencing used glioma tissue, nonneoplastic brain tissue, or PBMCs (not recorded which). These receptors were obtained from a human donor with low-grade glioma or glioblastoma, undergoing nonglioma brain surgery, or in good health (not recorded which).

This clonotype was found a few times. An end of the junction does not agree with germline; a read error may underlie this. The chain carries TRBV5-4 and TRBJ2-5, with 7 nucleotides matching TRBD1. The CDR3 sequence is 14 residues long. CDR1 and CDR2 (germline): SGHNT, YYREEE (reference sequence). CDR3 nucleotide sequence: TGTGCTAGCAGCTTGTTTACAGGGGAAGAGACCCAGTACTTC. Protein sequence: CASSLFTGEETQYF.

Worth noting for this clonotype: It may be a read error: a sequence one base away is much more abundant. The chain recombines TRBV27 with TRBJ1-5; D perhaps matches TRBD1 (6 bases). Germline assignment: CDR1 MNHEY and CDR2 SMNVEV (reference sequence). The CDR3 is made up of 12 amino acids. The CDR3 DNA reads as TGTGCCAGCGGGGGGCACAATCAGCCCCAGGATTTT. Translation gives CASGGHNQPQDF.

In its sample, this clonotype was seen a few times. The chain joins TRBV19 to TRBJ2-7; D ambiguous. The CDR3 is made up of 13 amino acids. CDR1 LNHDA and CDR2 SQIVND come from the germline V gene (reference sequence). V lost 5 bases and J 0 bases, leaving 8 bases between the germline ends. CDR3 coding DNA: TGTGCCAGTAGTCAACTCTACTCCTACGAGCAGTACTTC. Protein sequence: CASSQLYSYEQYF.

The V call is TRBV11-2, the J call TRBJ1-2; no definite D call. Germline-derived CDR1 and CDR2 are SGHAT and FQNNGV. The V end lost 8 bases, the J end lost 6 bases, and 13 bases lay between the germline ends. The CDR3 consists of 12 residues. CDR3 protein: CASRRGPHGYTF. The CDR3, as DNA: TGTGCCAGCCGACGTGGGCCCCATGGCTACACCTTC.

The chain recombines TRBV6-6 with TRBJ2-6, with 9 bases identical to TRBD1. CDR3 length: 19 residues. V shed 7 bases and J 0 bases; nucleotides not matched to a gene: 13. CDR1 is MNHNY and CDR2 is SVGAGI in the germline V gene (reference sequence). The CDR3 here is CASNSPRDREFSGANVLTF. DNA for the CDR3: TGTGCCAGCAACTCTCCCCGGGACAGGGAATTCTCTGGGGCCAACGTCCTGACTTTC.

A word on this clonotype: A single base separates this from a much larger clone, so it may be a read error. CDR3 protein: CATSRGGTGGYERYF. The CDR3 DNA is TGTGCCACCAGCCGAGGCGGGACAGGGGGCTACGAGCGGTACTTC. V is TRBV15 and J is TRBJ2-7; 12 bases agree with TRBD1. The V gene's germline CDR1 is LNHNV and CDR2 YYDKDF (reference sequence). The CDR3 runs to 15 residues.

The table lists this clonotype with a few counts. V usage is TRBV5-1 and J usage is TRBJ1-3; D remains unclear. This CDR3 spans 15 amino acids. Germline-derived CDR1 and CDR2 are SGHRS and YFSETQ. V was clipped by 0 bases and J by 0 bases, with 7 bases between them. Written as DNA, the CDR3 is TGCGCCAGCAGCTTGGACGTGATCTCTGGAAACACCATATATTTT. Translation gives CASSLDVISGNTIYF.

At least ten counts were recorded for this clonotype. The genes are TRBV28 and TRBJ2-3, with D possibly TRBD2 on 6 matching bases. V shed 8 bases and J shed 2 bases, with 14 bases lying between them. The CDR3 loop spans 14 amino acids. Germline CDR1 MDHEN, CDR2 SYDVKM. DNA for the CDR3: TGTGCCAGCGGCGCCCGGGAGATCACAGATACGCAGTATTTT. Translation gives CASGAREITDTQYF.

This clonotype was seen ten or more times. The gene calls are TRBV6-2 or TRBV6-3 and TRBJ2-6; tentative D call: TRBD1 (7 bases). This CDR3 is 14 amino acids long. V gave up 4 bases and J gave up 4 bases, with 8 bases separating them. Germline CDR1 MNHEY, CDR2 SVGEGT. CDR3 in amino acids: CASSSGGGANVLTF. DNA for the CDR3: TGTGCCAGCAGTTCAGGGGGGGGGGCCAACGTCCTGACTTTC.

Remarks on this clonotype: A much larger clonotype is one base distant, so this may be a read error. The chain couples TRBV18 to TRBJ2-7, with D perhaps TRBD2 (6 bases). CDR3 length: 14 residues. Trimming took off 3 bases at V and 7 bases at J, with 16 bases between the two ends. Germline V gives CDR1 KGHSH, CDR2 LQKENI. The CDR3 reads CASSPRLVSDEQYF. In DNA form, the CDR3 reads TGTGCCAGCTCACCCCGACTAGTCTCCGATGAGCAGTACTTC.

Of note for this clonotype: This may stem from a read error, because a much larger clone lies one nucleotide away. The missing conserved phenylalanine or tryptophan at the end of this CDR3 makes a read error likely. The rearrangement joins TRBV15 to TRBJ1-1; D may be TRBD1 (6 bases). In germline, CDR1 is LNHNV, CDR2 YYDKDF (reference sequence). V dropped 6 bases and J dropped 1 base, with 9 bases sitting between them. This CDR3 contains 13 residues. Here the CDR3 reads CATSMDRNTEAFL. CDR3 coding DNA: TGTGCCACCAGTATGGACAGGAACACTGAAGCTTTCTTA.

This clonotype was seen a handful of times. The CDR3, as DNA: TGCAGTGCTAGATCGCGAAGGGGGTTCAACGAGCAGTACTTC. Amino acid sequence: CSARSRRGFNEQYF. The chain has TRBV20-1 and TRBJ2-7; tentative D call: TRBD1 (6 bases). Between the trimmed V and J ends, which lost 2 bases and 5 bases, there was a span of 16 bases. Germline-derived CDR1 and CDR2 are DFQATT and SNEGSKA (reference sequence). CDR3 length: 14 residues.

CDR3 nucleotide sequence: TGTGCCAGCAGCCAGGTGGGAGTGGGCAATCAGCCCCAGCATTTT. Its translation is CASSQVGVGNQPQHF. This sequence joins TRBV27 and TRBJ1-5, with no clear D. The CDR3 runs 15 residues. V was cut by 6 bases and J by 2 bases, with 14 bases left in between. Germline V gives CDR1 MNHEY, CDR2 SMNVEV (reference sequence).

This clonotype came up many times. V and J are TRBV6-6 and TRBJ1-2; D gene uncertain. Germline V gives CDR1 MNHNY, CDR2 SVGAGI (reference sequence). The CDR3 runs to 14 residues. The V gene lost 2 bases and the J gene lost 2 bases, with 9 bases spanning the gap. For the CDR3, the DNA is TGTGCCAGCAGTTACGTCTCAAACAACTATGGCTACACCTTC. It is translated as CASSYVSNNYGYTF.

This clonotype was observed a handful of times. This chain uses TRBV7-2 with TRBJ2-3; TRBD1 might be the D (7 bases). Germline CDR1 is SGHTA and CDR2 is FQGNSA. The CDR3 runs to 16 residues. Between the trimmed V and J ends, which lost 2 bases and 0 bases, there was a span of 12 bases. The CDR3 loop is CASSLWGDSSTDTQYF. CDR3 bases: TGTGCCAGCAGCTTATGGGGGGACAGTAGCACAGATACGCAGTATTTT.

V usage is TRBV5-1 and J usage is TRBJ1-1; 10 bases fit TRBD1. The CDR3 length is 16 residues. Per the germline V gene, CDR1 is SGHRS and CDR2 is YFSETQ. J gave up 4 bases and V 2 bases, and 8 bases lay outside the gene matches. CDR3 DNA: TGCGCCAGCAGCTTCGGACAGGGGGATAGTGGCACTGAAGCTTTCTTT. Protein product: CASSFGQGDSGTEAFF.

V usage is TRBV4-1 and J usage is TRBJ2-7; TRBD2 is a possible D gene (6 bases). CDR3 length equals 19 residues. CDR1 is MGHRA and CDR2 is YSYEKL in the germline V gene. V lost 6 bases and J lost 5, with 32 bases in between. Here the CDR3 reads CASRQNAGPRGRPGNEQYF. As DNA, the CDR3 is TGCGCCAGCAGACAAAATGCGGGGCCGCGGGGTAGGCCCGGGAACGAGCAGTACTTC.

With respect to this clonotype: The junction differs from germline at one of its ends, possibly a read error. The CDR3 bases are TGCAGTACTAGACTCCCGGGACAGGGGAACGAAAAACTGTTTTTT. Translating gives CSTRLPGQGNEKLFF. V is TRBV20-1 and J is TRBJ1-4, with 10 bases aligning to TRBD1. This CDR3 has 15 amino acids. Germline V lookup: CDR1 DFQATT, CDR2 SNEGSKA (reference sequence).

The chain is built from TRBV4-1 and TRBJ2-7; no definite D call. V lost 2 bases, J lost 2 bases, and 7 bases lay in between. The CDR3 runs 13 residues. Looked up from germline, CDR1 is MGHRA and CDR2 is YSYEKL. Here the CDR3 DNA reads TGCGCCAGCAGCCAAAGGAAAGCCTACGAGCAGTACTTC. Translating it yields CASSQRKAYEQYF.

Ten or more counts support this clonotype. The gene calls are TRBV6-1 and TRBJ2-7; 8 bases align to TRBD2. With V trimmed by 5 bases and J by 6 bases, 12 bases remained unmatched. Germline-derived CDR1 and CDR2 are MNHNS and SASEGT. This CDR3 is 15 amino acids long. This CDR3 is CASSSSSSGLVEQYF. In nucleotides, the CDR3 is TGTGCCAGCAGTTCGAGTTCTAGCGGGTTGGTCGAGCAGTACTTC.

Of note for this clonotype: A much larger clone lies a single base off, so this may be a read error. The chain joins TRBV2 to TRBJ2-2, with D perhaps matching TRBD1 (6 bases). This CDR3 is built from 15 residues. V gave up 10 bases and J gave up 2 bases, with 17 bases separating them. CDR1 SNHLY and CDR2 FYNNEI come from the germline V gene. The CDR3 here is CAIRGRDPNTGELFF. CDR3 bases: TGTGCCATCAGGGGCCGCGACCCAAACACCGGGGAGCTGTTTTTT.

CDR3 DNA sequence: TGTGCCAGTGGTAGGGACAGCCTGGGCTATGGCTACACCTTC. As protein: CASGRDSLGYGYTF. The chain carries TRBV9 and TRBJ1-2; 7 bases map to TRBD1. The CDR3 length is 14 residues. Germline CDR1 SGDLS, CDR2 YYNGEE. With V trimmed by 8 bases and J by 4 bases, 11 bases remained unmatched.

The rearrangement uses TRBV18 and TRBJ2-7; the D call may be TRBD1 or TRBD2 (5 bases each). The CDR3 totals 14 residues. Trimming removed 4 bases from V and 6 bases from J, with 16 bases in between. The germline V gene encodes CDR1 KGHSH and CDR2 LQKENI. The CDR3 reads CASSRKSGTTEQYF. DNA for the CDR3: TGTGCCAGCTCACGCAAATCCGGGACCACCGAGCAGTACTTC.

Only one count was recorded for this clonotype. A much larger clone is a single base away; this may be a read error. V and J are TRBV6-1 and TRBJ1-2; the match to TRBD1 covers 9 bases. Germline V CDR1 and CDR2: MNHNS, SASEGT. This CDR3 spans 14 amino acids. The CDR3 spells CVSSTRDREYGYTF. The CDR3 nucleotides are TGTGTCAGCAGTACCCGGGACAGGGAATATGGCTACACCTTC.

In this sample, this clonotype turned up a few times. The chain has TRBV20-1 and TRBJ2-1; D may match TRBD1 or TRBD2 (5 bases each). CDR1 and CDR2 (germline): DFQATT, SNEGSKA (reference sequence). V lost 3 bases, J lost 0 bases, and 15 bases lay in between. The CDR3 has 16 residues. For the CDR3, the DNA is TGCAGTGCTAGCCCGGGGCACAGAAGCTCCTACAATGAGCAGTTCTTC. Translated: CSASPGHRSSYNEQFF.

V usage is TRBV6-2 or TRBV6-3 and J usage is TRBJ2-2; TRBD2 matches at 7 bases. J gave up 6 bases and V 0 bases, and 7 bases lay outside the gene matches. The CDR3 covers 16 residues. Germline V CDR1 and CDR2: MNHEY, SVGEGT. The chain's CDR3 is CASSYSGGSFAGELFF. DNA for the CDR3: TGTGCCAGCAGTTACTCCGGCGGGAGTTTCGCCGGGGAGCTGTTTTTT.

The rearrangement joins TRBV11-2 to TRBJ1-3; weak D call: TRBD1 (6 bases). CDR3 length: 19 residues. Germline assignment: CDR1 SGHAT and CDR2 FQNNGV. V lost 3 bases and J 0 bases, leaving 21 bases between the germline ends. As DNA, the CDR3 is TGTGCCAGCAGCTTGAGGGGTAGGGCGGACAGCCGCTCTGGAAACACCATATATTTT. Protein product: CASSLRGRADSRSGNTIYF. The variable domain in full, completed from reference TRBV11-2 and TRBJ1-3, reads EAGVAQSPRYKIIEKRQSVAFWCNPISGHATLYWYQQILGQGPKLLIQFQNNGVVDDSQLPKDRFSAERLKGVDSTLKIQPAKLEDSAVYLCASSLRGRADSRSGNTIYFGEGSWLTVV.